The 26 T cell receptor beta chains reported below all come from one sample, sequenced in a study of cytomegalovirus exposure and HLA in healthy donors. This PCR relied on a set of 60 Vbeta primers and 13 Jbeta primers. The method was immunoSEQ multiplex PCR; TCRdb's version includes in-frame clones alone and lacks a portion of them. The sample lists 180,000 or so clones; 80% to 90% were seen once. Sequencing was done on a sample of PBMCs. Receptor source: a woman aged 18-29 years in good health and CMV-seronegative.

This clone was observed a few times. The chain recombines TRBV20-1 with TRBJ1-1; no clear D gene. Trimming shortened V by 3 bases and J by 7 bases, and 9 bases separated the two germline ends. The CDR3 loop spans 11 amino acids. In germline, CDR1 is DFQATT, CDR2 SNEGSKA (reference sequence). CDR3 in amino acids: CSAREGVEAFF. Here the CDR3 DNA reads TGCAGTGCTAGGGAGGGAGTTGAAGCTTTCTTT.

This clone was seen a few times. The gene calls are TRBV6-4 and TRBJ2-3; 7 nucleotides agree with TRBD1. The CDR3 has 14 amino acids. V dropped 5 bases and J dropped 4; count of bases not matched to a gene: 6. The germline V gene has CDR1 MRHNA and CDR2 SNTAGT. The chain's CDR3 is CASSTRQGADTQYF. The CDR3 nucleotides are TGTGCCAGCAGTACGCGACAGGGAGCAGATACGCAGTATTTT.

This clone was counted a single time. This chain connects TRBV6-5 to TRBJ1-4; D gene ambiguous. CDR1 and CDR2 from the germline V gene are MNHEY and SVGAGI. The CDR3 loop spans 16 amino acids. V lost 4 bases and J 8 bases, leaving 20 bases between the germline ends. The CDR3 sequence: CASSSGGGRGAEKLFF. In DNA form, the CDR3 reads TGTGCCAGCAGTTCAGGAGGTGGGCGAGGTGCCGAAAAACTGTTTTTT.

This chain links TRBV14 with TRBJ2-7; no definite D call. Trimming shortened V by 1 base and J by 6 bases, and 13 bases separated the two germline ends. CDR3 length: 14 residues. CDR1 and CDR2 from the germline V gene are SGHDN and FVKESK. The CDR3 protein is CASSQAQVRGEQYF. DNA for the CDR3: TGTGCCAGCAGCCAAGCGCAGGTCCGTGGCGAGCAGTACTTC.

The CDR3 loop is CASSVGLAPTYNEQFF. In DNA form, the CDR3 reads TGTGCCAGCAGCGTAGGTCTAGCTCCTACCTACAATGAGCAGTTCTTC. V is TRBV9 and J is TRBJ2-1; the D gene is possibly TRBD2 (5 bases). CDR3 length equals 16 residues. Germline assignment: CDR1 SGDLS and CDR2 YYNGEE. Trimming pared 0 bases from V and 2 bases from J, leaving 12 bases between.

The rearrangement joins TRBV28 to TRBJ2-4; 7 bases line up with TRBD1. The ends lost 5 bases at V and 14 bases at J; junction bases unmatched: 9. Germline CDR1 is MDHEN and CDR2 is SYDVKM. The CDR3 covers 12 residues. The CDR3 DNA sequence: TGTGCCAGCAGTACCCGACAGGGACCGGAGTACTTC. As protein: CASSTRQGPEYF.

The J gene is TRBJ2-2, the V gene TRBV25-1; no definite D call. The length of the CDR3 is 15 residues. V was pared by 4 bases and J by 5 bases, with 14 bases between. CDR1 is MGHDK, CDR2 SYGVNS, per germline. CDR3 region: CASSVGYLRTGELFF. CDR3 nucleotides: TGTGCCAGCAGTGTCGGGTACCTGAGGACCGGGGAGCTGTTTTTT.

The gene calls are TRBV28 and TRBJ1-5; 7 positions match TRBD1. J lost 6 bases, V lost 4 bases, and 6 bases had no gene match. The CDR3 is 14 amino acids. Per germline, CDR1 MDHEN and CDR2 SYDVKM. DNA of the CDR3: TGTGCCAGCAGTTACACAGGGGCGAGTCAGCCCCAGCATTTT. It codes for CASSYTGASQPQHF.

The CDR3: CASSLGGTDYNEQFF. The CDR3 DNA sequence: TGTGCCAGCAGCTTAGGAGGGACAGATTACAATGAGCAGTTCTTC. V is TRBV7-9 and J is TRBJ2-1; 7 nucleotides align to TRBD1. Germline V gives CDR1 SEHNR, CDR2 FQNEAQ (reference sequence). The length of the CDR3 is 15 residues. With V trimmed by 1 base and J by 4 bases, 4 bases remained unmatched.

V gene TRBV6-6 combines with J gene TRBJ2-5; 8 bases map to TRBD1. Looked up from germline, CDR1 is MNHNY and CDR2 is SVGAGI (reference sequence). The ends lost 0 bases at V and 5 bases at J; junction bases unmatched: 5. The CDR3 is 15 amino acids. Here the CDR3 reads CASSYSRTGRETQYF. The CDR3 region has the DNA TGTGCCAGCAGTTACTCTCGGACAGGGAGGGAGACCCAGTACTTC.

A single count supports this clone. The chain joins TRBV2 to TRBJ1-4, with D uncertain. V gave up 6 bases and J gave up 0 bases, with 8 bases separating them. CDR3 length: 14 residues. The germline gives CDR1 SNHLY, CDR2 FYNNEI. In DNA form, the CDR3 reads TGTGCCAGCAGAAGCACTGCAACTAATGAAAAACTGTTTTTT. Protein product: CASRSTATNEKLFF. The variable domain in full, completed from reference TRBV2 and TRBJ1-4, reads EPEVTQTPSHQVTQMGQEVILRCVPISNHLYFYWYRQILGQKVEFLVSFYNNEISEKSEIFDDQFSVERPDGSNFTLKIRSTKLEDSAMYFCASRSTATNEKLFFGSGTQLSVL.

This chain's CDR3 is CASSLGRQISTDTQYF. In nucleotides, the CDR3 is TGTGCCAGCAGCTTGGGGCGACAGATTAGCACAGATACGCAGTATTTT. The chain has TRBV5-8 and TRBJ2-3, with D possibly being TRBD1 (5 bases). Germline CDR1 reads SGHTS; CDR2 reads YDEGEE. This CDR3 is built from 16 residues. V dropped 0 bases and J dropped 0 bases, with 11 bases sitting between them.

The V gene is TRBV7-9, the J gene TRBJ2-5, with a tentative D call TRBD1 (7 bases). Germline CDR1 and CDR2: SEHNR and FQNEAQ (reference sequence). This CDR3 region has 15 residues. Trimming removed 3 bases from V and 3 bases from J, with 14 bases in between. The CDR3 DNA sequence: TGTGCCAGCAGCTTCGCAATCAGGGGGGAAGAGACCCAGTACTTC. Its protein product is CASSFAIRGEETQYF.

CDR3: CANSKGGGYRDEQFF. CDR3 sequence (DNA): TGTGCCAACTCGAAAGGCGGGGGTTATCGCGATGAGCAGTTCTTC. This chain joins TRBV10-3 and TRBJ2-1; 7 nucleotides line up with TRBD2. CDR1 is ENHRY, CDR2 SYGVKD, per germline. Trimming cost V 10 bases and J 8 bases; bases outside gene matches: 17. This CDR3 is built from 15 residues.

The chain couples TRBV28 to TRBJ2-5; the D gene is possibly TRBD2 (5 bases). The DNA end favors TRBJ2-7, so the J call may be wrong. The CDR3 is 14 residues long. CDR1 and CDR2 from the germline V gene are MDHEN and SYDVKM. This CDR3 reads CASSALGISYEQYF. CDR3 nucleotide sequence: TGTGCCAGCAGTGCACTAGGTATCAGCTACGAGCAGTACTTC.

Here the CDR3 reads CASSQVSGREFF. CDR3 nucleotide sequence: TGTGCCAGCAGCCAAGTTAGCGGGCGGGAGTTCTTC. The J gene is TRBJ2-1, the V gene TRBV14; 7 nucleotides line up with TRBD2. This CDR3 has 12 amino acids. Trimming cost V 1 base and J 14 bases; bases outside gene matches: 5. From germline, CDR1 is SGHDN and CDR2 FVKESK.

In its sample, this clone was seen once. The chain employs TRBV11-2 and TRBJ2-5; the match to TRBD2 covers 7 bases. The DNA matches TRBJ2-7 better at its end, which makes the J call doubtful. Germline-derived CDR1 and CDR2 are SGHAT and FQNNGV. There are 14 residues in the CDR3. CDR3 amino acids: CASSLATSHYEQYF. CDR3 sequence (DNA): TGTGCCAGCAGCTTAGCGACTAGCCACTACGAGCAGTACTTC.

This clone was seen just once. The chain carries TRBV29-1 and TRBJ2-2; 9 bases align to TRBD1. Germline CDR1 SQVTM, CDR2 ANQGSEA. The junction had 9 bases not matched to a gene; V was cut back by 7 bases and J by 6 bases. This CDR3 spans 14 amino acids. CDR3 protein: CSGGTGRNAGELFF. Written as DNA, the CDR3 is TGCAGCGGGGGGACAGGGAGGAATGCCGGGGAGCTGTTTTTT.

The CDR3 sequence: CASMADLNYGYTF. As DNA, the CDR3 is TGTGCCAGCATGGCAGATTTAAACTATGGCTACACCTTC. V and J are TRBV2 and TRBJ1-2; D remains unclear. The length of the CDR3 is 13 residues. V lost 7 bases and J 2 bases, leaving 11 bases between the germline ends. CDR1 is SNHLY, CDR2 FYNNEI, per germline.

The chain links TRBV5-1 to TRBJ2-2; possible D gene TRBD1, 5 bases. The CDR3 is 15 residues long. The ends were cut back, 4 bases at V and 1 base at J, with 11 bases in the middle. Germline loops: CDR1 SGHRS, CDR2 YFSETQ. CDR3 bases: TGCGCCAGCAGCGGTGCAGGGTTGAACACCGGGGAGCTGTTTTTT. Protein sequence: CASSGAGLNTGELFF.

The rearrangement joins TRBV7-3 to TRBJ2-3, with D uncertain. Germline lookup yields CDR1 SGHTA and CDR2 FQGTGA. The V gene lost 5 bases and the J gene lost 6 bases, with 12 bases spanning the gap. CDR3 size: 13 residues. The CDR3 reads CASSPVEADTQYF. DNA for the CDR3: TGTGCCAGCAGCCCAGTTGAAGCGGATACGCAGTATTTT.

This clone has only a few counts. The chain recombines TRBV5-1 with TRBJ2-1; maybe TRBD2 (6 bases). Per the germline V gene, CDR1 is SGHRS and CDR2 is YFSETQ. Trimming left V 8 bases short and J 3 bases short, with 15 bases between. The CDR3 covers 14 residues. This CDR3 reads CASGNGDFYNEQFF. The CDR3 DNA follows: TGCGCCAGTGGGAATGGGGACTTCTACAATGAGCAGTTCTTC. The full variable domain, its missing parts supplied by reference TRBV5-1 and TRBJ2-1, is KAGVTQTPRYLIKTRGQQVTLSCSPISGHRSVSWYQQTPGQGLQFLFEYFSETQRNKGNFPGRFSGRQFSNSRSEMNVSTLELGDSALYLCASGNGDFYNEQFFGPGTRLTVL.

J is TRBJ2-7 and V is TRBV14; D possibly corresponds to TRBD1 (5 bases). Trimming cost V 1 base and J 1 base, with 11 bases left between them. This CDR3 comprises 15 residues. Germline CDR1 SGHDN, CDR2 FVKESK. The CDR3 DNA is TGTGCCAGCAGCCAAGTACCGGCAGGGTCCTACGAGCAGTACTTC. This gives the protein CASSQVPAGSYEQYF.

The chain combines TRBV28 with TRBJ1-3; no clear D gene. The ends were cut back, 4 bases at V and 4 bases at J, with 11 bases in the middle. CDR1 and CDR2 from the germline V gene are MDHEN and SYDVKM. The CDR3 runs to 14 residues. DNA of the CDR3: TGTGCCAGCAGTTACCTAAGCGGGGGAAACACCATATATTTT. Translated: CASSYLSGGNTIYF.

V is TRBV6-6 and J is TRBJ1-6; TRBD1 matches at 7 bases. Losses at the gene ends were 6 bases for V and 7 bases for J; bases not matched to a gene: 9. Germline assignment: CDR1 MNHNY and CDR2 SVGAGI (reference sequence). This CDR3 is 15 amino acids long. In nucleotides, the CDR3 is TGTGCCAGCAGATCAAGACAGGGCTGGAATTCACCCCTCCACTTT. Translated, it gives CASRSRQGWNSPLHF.

As DNA, the CDR3 is TGTGTCGGGGGGCGTAGCTCCTACAATGAGCAGTTCTTC. It translates to CVGGRSSYNEQFF. This rearrangement joins TRBV7-9 to TRBJ2-1; possibly TRBD2 for D (7 bases). Per germline, CDR1 SEHNR and CDR2 FQNEAQ (reference sequence). This CDR3 is 13 amino acids long.